This T cell receptor beta chain was identified in a study of T cells after yellow fever vaccination. Study conclusions and caveats: Subsequent booster samples again held most clones from primary vaccination (96% CD4, about 90% CD8).

TCRdb re-called the 5' RACE reads through MiXCR, storing one row per CDR3 protein. The sample includes approximately 550,000 distinct CDR3 sequences, roughly 21% of them seen just once. Of note for this clonotype: Its antigen is as yet unknown.

The receptor comes from a man in his thirties or forties who received the YFV17D yellow fever vaccine. The starting material was PBMCs, obtained 15 days after the yellow fever booster vaccination.

The CDR3 DNA reads as TGCAGTGCTAGGGGCAGGGTTACCACCGGGGAGCTGTTTTTT. It specifies CSARGRVTTGELFF. This chain uses TRBV20-1 with TRBJ2-2; tentatively, D is TRBD1 (5 bases). V lost 3 bases, J lost 4 bases, and 12 bases lay in between. This CDR3 contains 14 residues. In germline, CDR1 is DFQATT, CDR2 SNEGSKA (reference sequence).